This T cell receptor (beta chain) was documented in a study of regulatory T cells in long-lasting Graves disease (TCRdb year 2021). General notes on the study: In the newly diagnosed Graves' disease group, patients had been taking antithyroid drugs for less than 3 months. This study used TCR sequencing and RNA sequencing of peripheral blood to compare persistent Graves' disease patients against newly diagnosed Graves' disease patients. The study was conducted in China and was registered as a clinical trial. A total of about 35 samples underwent TCR sequencing, from around 13 patients with persistent Graves' disease and some 20 patients with newly diagnosed Graves' disease.

The table lists this clonotype with many counts. It has no known antigen specificity. The input lacks base qualities; no much larger clone sits a single base away. Germline trimming amounts to 4 bases on V and 0 bases on J, with 2 as the count of junction bases outside the gene matches. From cysteine to phenylalanine, the CDR3 is 15 amino acids long. Just CDR3 DNA is preserved here, 45 bases in frame from base 1. From the germline V gene, CDR1 is SNHLY and CDR2 is FYNNEI. The time point label, read with the paper, signifies: newly diagnosed GD, antithyroid drugs for less than 3 months. RNA was extracted from PBMCs in TRIzol for both TCR sequencing and RNA sequencing. Graves' disease was diagnosed according to American Thyroid Association guidelines. Patients for the study were recruited at an endocrinology department in Xi'an, China. From each patient, around 9 milliliters of peripheral blood was collected into an EDTA anticoagulant tube. Ficoll Paque Plus density gradient separation was used to isolate PBMCs, and no further T cell sorting was performed. RNA quality was checked with an Agilent 2100 Bioanalyzer and agarose gel, and concentration with a NanoDrop 2000.

Summary of the overall study and its limitations: The small sample size was acknowledged by the authors as a limitation that may reduce accuracy. Persistent patients shared more public clonotypes among themselves (around 2,500) than newly diagnosed patients did (about 1,000). Persistent disease showed preferential use of TRBV28, TRBJ1-2 and TRBJ2-5, whereas newly diagnosed disease favored TRBV20-1 and TRBJ2-1. Lower TCR Shannon entropy and fewer highly expanded clones were observed in persistent Graves' disease patients than in newly diagnosed patients, which suggested clonal expansion. Sequencing and analysis were restricted to the TCR beta chain. Peripheral blood alone was examined, since thyroid tissue, which constituted the primary lesion, could not be accessed.

Library prep was done by multiplex PCR. This sample was sequenced with an Illumina HiSeq 4000. iRepertoire HTBI primers and Arm-PCR amplification of CDR3 regions were used to construct TCR beta libraries. Before sequencing, the PCR products underwent gel purification. In the original analysis: Gene usage analysis of CDR3 amino acid clonotypes relied on the roughly 60 TRBV and about 13 TRBJ segments identified across samples. COPE and FqMerger were used to merge filtered high-quality paired reads into contigs. BLAST was used to align contigs to IMGT TRBV, TRBD and TRBJ reference genes, and CDR3 was defined according to IMGT. Any clonotype with a frequency above 0.1% was counted as a highly expanded clone. Repertoire diversity was measured by Shannon entropy, and V-J evenness by the Gini coefficient. A clonotype found in more than one individual was treated as public. The raw public reads went through TCRdb reprocessing: fastp at Q25, MiXCR clone calling, in-frame beta chains kept. Each record represents a unique CDR3 protein, reported with the most common genes and DNA among its rows. The authors' filters were not applied to this entry. The sample contains over 500,000 distinct CDR3 sequences, approximately 15% of them found a single time. About 20% of the sample lies in the top ten.

The sample was also reused in another study, on T cells in Graves' hyperthyroidism and ophthalmopathy. Taken from the second paper: Stable Graves' hyperthyroidism was defined as the absence of progression to ophthalmopathy over 18 months of follow-up. Hyperthyroidism patients were newly diagnosed, with disease duration under 2 months, and aged 18 to 65 years. Exclusion was applied to patients with uncontrolled infections, other autoimmune diseases, pregnancy or lactation. Diagnoses were based on clinical symptoms, serum thyroxine and TRAb, thyroid ultrasound and orbital computed tomography. A first-round RT-PCR of the TCR CDR3 used the HTBI primer set with the Qiagen OneStep RT-PCR kit. Most expanded thyroid clonotypes (frequency above 0.001) were also detected in blood, a finding suggesting that blood repertoires may reflect thyroid immune responses. A 13 V-J signature model separated ophthalmopathy from stable hyperthyroidism, with around 90% sensitivity and roughly 82% specificity in cross-validation and 80%/75% in testing. During validation, the model predicted progression to ophthalmopathy a median of roughly 7.1 months ahead of onset, with almost 71% sensitivity and less than 85% specificity. To identify distinguishing TCR V-J signatures, a discovery cohort of 100 patients was used, comprising 43 with Graves' ophthalmopathy and under 60 with stable Graves' hyperthyroidism. An independent validation cohort of under 20 hyperthyroidism patients and about 16 patients who later progressed to ophthalmopathy tested prospective prediction of ophthalmopathy. The 85 to 100 discovery patients were divided at random into training and test sets in a 7:3 ratio. The study also compared thyroid tissue and blood T-cell repertoires from over 5 Graves' hyperthyroidism patients. After blood sampling, hyperthyroidism patients were treated with methimazole at a starting dose of 30 mg daily, and ophthalmopathy patients were treated with high-dose intravenous methylprednisolone. Libraries were constructed in a second round of multiplex PCR, after which size selection and purification were performed. Sequencing of the libraries was done on an Illumina HiSeq2000 using paired-end 100 bp reads. Raw data were processed with SOAPnuke, discarding reads with adapters, uncalled bases, mean Phred below 15, or no exact constant-primer or identifier match. COPE v1.2.5 was used to merge high-quality paired reads, and clonotypes were defined as unique nucleotide sequences. Clonotypes were aligned to IMGT TRBV, TRBD and TRBJ reference segments using MiTCR v1.1. The analysis included only V-J combinations with a frequency above 0.0001, which together covered 99% to 99.2% of the repertoires. The TCS score was defined as F50 (clonal expansion) divided by E x V (chaos), with BLOSUM62-based TCRdist calculated between CDR3 peptides within each V-J. Welch's t-statistics and random forest reduced 514 V-J features to 13, which were used in a naive Bayes classifier (R e1071). Sample size was not statistically predetermined, and blinding of investigators to group allocation was not performed. The paper describes TCR Vbeta CDR3 sequencing of 135 peripheral blood samples, made up of about 40 ophthalmopathy patients, over 70 hyperthyroidism patients and 17 progressor patients.

Material: peripheral blood mononuclear cells (PBMCs), obtained at new diagnosis, from a patient treated with antithyroid drugs. This sequence was found in a woman in her thirties with Graves disease. Donor details come from another sample of the same person, matched by shared clones. The chain links TRBV2 with TRBJ2-3, with 9 junctional bases fitting TRBD2. The nucleotide sequence reads TGTGCCAGCAGTGTAACTAGCGGGAGCACAGATACGCAGTATTTT. It translates to CASSVTSGSTDTQYF.